The rows below give T cell receptor beta chains drawn from one sample of a study of T cell clonotyping in hematopoietic cell transplantation. The data were produced by immunoSEQ multiplex PCR, yet TCRdb's version contains in-frame clones alone and is incomplete. Among 45,000 to 60,000 clones, 85% to 90% were seen once, and the ten largest hold roughly 6%. This sample comprised peripheral blood mononuclear cells, obtained before stem cell transplant. These receptors were obtained from a man aged 55 to 70 with biphenotypic leukemia. Some clones in this sample may be carry-over from other donors' samples. The conserved cysteine and the conserved F or W are not part of the CDR3 here. Some rows have no size entry. The others give once, few or many, or a class for an expanded clone.

TRBJ2-7,NA,TRBV11-2,ASSFTGAAEQY
TRBJ2-1,NA,TRBV4-2,ASSWAGGRVNEQF
TRBJ2-7,once,TRBV5-1,ASSEGPGAVYEQY
TRBJ1-1,NA,TRBV25-1,ASSDRRDPLNTEAF
TRBJ1-2,NA,TRBV2,ASSSGFGYT
TRBJ1-2,NA,TRBV14,ASSQVGQGDWYGYT
TRBJ2-7,NA,TRBV30,AWAPGSPAYEQY
TRBJ2-7,NA,TRBV5-1,ASSAWDSSYEQY
TRBJ1-4,NA,TRBV28,ASSIIATNEKLF
TRBJ2-2,few,TRBV7-9,ASSLGTAMNTGELF
TRBJ2-7,NA,TRBV2,ASSKTGETYEQY